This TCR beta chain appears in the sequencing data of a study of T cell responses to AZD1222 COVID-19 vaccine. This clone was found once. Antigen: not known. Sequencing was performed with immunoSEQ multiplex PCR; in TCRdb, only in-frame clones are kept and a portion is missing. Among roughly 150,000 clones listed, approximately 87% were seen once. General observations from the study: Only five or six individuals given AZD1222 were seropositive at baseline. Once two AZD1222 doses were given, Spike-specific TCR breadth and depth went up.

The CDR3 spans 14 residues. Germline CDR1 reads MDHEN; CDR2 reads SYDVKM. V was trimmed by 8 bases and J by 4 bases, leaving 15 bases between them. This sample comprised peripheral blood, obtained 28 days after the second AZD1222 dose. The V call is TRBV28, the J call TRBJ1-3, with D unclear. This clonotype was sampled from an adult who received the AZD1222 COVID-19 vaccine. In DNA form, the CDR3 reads TGTGCCAGCTCTTCCTGGGCCCAAGGAAACACCATATATTTT. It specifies CASSSWAQGNTIYF. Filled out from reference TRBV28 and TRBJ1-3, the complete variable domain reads DVKVTQSSRYLVKRTGEKVFLECVQDMDHENMFWYRQDPGLGLRLIYFSYDVKMKEKGDIPEGYSVSREKKERFSLILESASTNQTSMYLCASSSWAQGNTIYFGEGSWLTVV.